This T cell receptor beta chain came from a study of chemoradiotherapy in HPV16-positive cancers. Study as a whole: Candidate HPV-specific clones and shared TCR motifs came from a couple of HPV16-positive patients. Study-level points and caveats: Functional assays defining HPV-specific T cells used only a couple of HPV16-positive patients. Non-HPV-specific T cells did not expand in tumors during treatment, whereas candidate HPV-specific clones and E7-related motifs did.

Assay: immunoSEQ multiplex PCR; the TCRdb copy retains only in-frame clones and omits some. The table has more than 15,000 clones, around nine tenths seen once. Over chemoradiotherapy, repertoires were sampled more than once. The CDR3 runs 13 residues. Trimming took 6 bases from V and 3 from J; bases not matched to a gene: 4. Germline V gene data show CDR1 as SEHNR and CDR2 as FQNEAQ (reference sequence). On this clone: As yet, its antigen is unknown.

The chain combines TRBV7-9 with TRBJ2-5; 7 nucleotides agree with TRBD1. This sequence was found in a human donor with HPV-associated anogenital cancer. The sequencing used blood, collected from a patient who underwent chemoradiotherapy. CDR3: CASRRTGEETQYF. DNA of the CDR3: TGTGCCAGCAGGAGGACAGGTGAAGAGACCCAGTACTTC.